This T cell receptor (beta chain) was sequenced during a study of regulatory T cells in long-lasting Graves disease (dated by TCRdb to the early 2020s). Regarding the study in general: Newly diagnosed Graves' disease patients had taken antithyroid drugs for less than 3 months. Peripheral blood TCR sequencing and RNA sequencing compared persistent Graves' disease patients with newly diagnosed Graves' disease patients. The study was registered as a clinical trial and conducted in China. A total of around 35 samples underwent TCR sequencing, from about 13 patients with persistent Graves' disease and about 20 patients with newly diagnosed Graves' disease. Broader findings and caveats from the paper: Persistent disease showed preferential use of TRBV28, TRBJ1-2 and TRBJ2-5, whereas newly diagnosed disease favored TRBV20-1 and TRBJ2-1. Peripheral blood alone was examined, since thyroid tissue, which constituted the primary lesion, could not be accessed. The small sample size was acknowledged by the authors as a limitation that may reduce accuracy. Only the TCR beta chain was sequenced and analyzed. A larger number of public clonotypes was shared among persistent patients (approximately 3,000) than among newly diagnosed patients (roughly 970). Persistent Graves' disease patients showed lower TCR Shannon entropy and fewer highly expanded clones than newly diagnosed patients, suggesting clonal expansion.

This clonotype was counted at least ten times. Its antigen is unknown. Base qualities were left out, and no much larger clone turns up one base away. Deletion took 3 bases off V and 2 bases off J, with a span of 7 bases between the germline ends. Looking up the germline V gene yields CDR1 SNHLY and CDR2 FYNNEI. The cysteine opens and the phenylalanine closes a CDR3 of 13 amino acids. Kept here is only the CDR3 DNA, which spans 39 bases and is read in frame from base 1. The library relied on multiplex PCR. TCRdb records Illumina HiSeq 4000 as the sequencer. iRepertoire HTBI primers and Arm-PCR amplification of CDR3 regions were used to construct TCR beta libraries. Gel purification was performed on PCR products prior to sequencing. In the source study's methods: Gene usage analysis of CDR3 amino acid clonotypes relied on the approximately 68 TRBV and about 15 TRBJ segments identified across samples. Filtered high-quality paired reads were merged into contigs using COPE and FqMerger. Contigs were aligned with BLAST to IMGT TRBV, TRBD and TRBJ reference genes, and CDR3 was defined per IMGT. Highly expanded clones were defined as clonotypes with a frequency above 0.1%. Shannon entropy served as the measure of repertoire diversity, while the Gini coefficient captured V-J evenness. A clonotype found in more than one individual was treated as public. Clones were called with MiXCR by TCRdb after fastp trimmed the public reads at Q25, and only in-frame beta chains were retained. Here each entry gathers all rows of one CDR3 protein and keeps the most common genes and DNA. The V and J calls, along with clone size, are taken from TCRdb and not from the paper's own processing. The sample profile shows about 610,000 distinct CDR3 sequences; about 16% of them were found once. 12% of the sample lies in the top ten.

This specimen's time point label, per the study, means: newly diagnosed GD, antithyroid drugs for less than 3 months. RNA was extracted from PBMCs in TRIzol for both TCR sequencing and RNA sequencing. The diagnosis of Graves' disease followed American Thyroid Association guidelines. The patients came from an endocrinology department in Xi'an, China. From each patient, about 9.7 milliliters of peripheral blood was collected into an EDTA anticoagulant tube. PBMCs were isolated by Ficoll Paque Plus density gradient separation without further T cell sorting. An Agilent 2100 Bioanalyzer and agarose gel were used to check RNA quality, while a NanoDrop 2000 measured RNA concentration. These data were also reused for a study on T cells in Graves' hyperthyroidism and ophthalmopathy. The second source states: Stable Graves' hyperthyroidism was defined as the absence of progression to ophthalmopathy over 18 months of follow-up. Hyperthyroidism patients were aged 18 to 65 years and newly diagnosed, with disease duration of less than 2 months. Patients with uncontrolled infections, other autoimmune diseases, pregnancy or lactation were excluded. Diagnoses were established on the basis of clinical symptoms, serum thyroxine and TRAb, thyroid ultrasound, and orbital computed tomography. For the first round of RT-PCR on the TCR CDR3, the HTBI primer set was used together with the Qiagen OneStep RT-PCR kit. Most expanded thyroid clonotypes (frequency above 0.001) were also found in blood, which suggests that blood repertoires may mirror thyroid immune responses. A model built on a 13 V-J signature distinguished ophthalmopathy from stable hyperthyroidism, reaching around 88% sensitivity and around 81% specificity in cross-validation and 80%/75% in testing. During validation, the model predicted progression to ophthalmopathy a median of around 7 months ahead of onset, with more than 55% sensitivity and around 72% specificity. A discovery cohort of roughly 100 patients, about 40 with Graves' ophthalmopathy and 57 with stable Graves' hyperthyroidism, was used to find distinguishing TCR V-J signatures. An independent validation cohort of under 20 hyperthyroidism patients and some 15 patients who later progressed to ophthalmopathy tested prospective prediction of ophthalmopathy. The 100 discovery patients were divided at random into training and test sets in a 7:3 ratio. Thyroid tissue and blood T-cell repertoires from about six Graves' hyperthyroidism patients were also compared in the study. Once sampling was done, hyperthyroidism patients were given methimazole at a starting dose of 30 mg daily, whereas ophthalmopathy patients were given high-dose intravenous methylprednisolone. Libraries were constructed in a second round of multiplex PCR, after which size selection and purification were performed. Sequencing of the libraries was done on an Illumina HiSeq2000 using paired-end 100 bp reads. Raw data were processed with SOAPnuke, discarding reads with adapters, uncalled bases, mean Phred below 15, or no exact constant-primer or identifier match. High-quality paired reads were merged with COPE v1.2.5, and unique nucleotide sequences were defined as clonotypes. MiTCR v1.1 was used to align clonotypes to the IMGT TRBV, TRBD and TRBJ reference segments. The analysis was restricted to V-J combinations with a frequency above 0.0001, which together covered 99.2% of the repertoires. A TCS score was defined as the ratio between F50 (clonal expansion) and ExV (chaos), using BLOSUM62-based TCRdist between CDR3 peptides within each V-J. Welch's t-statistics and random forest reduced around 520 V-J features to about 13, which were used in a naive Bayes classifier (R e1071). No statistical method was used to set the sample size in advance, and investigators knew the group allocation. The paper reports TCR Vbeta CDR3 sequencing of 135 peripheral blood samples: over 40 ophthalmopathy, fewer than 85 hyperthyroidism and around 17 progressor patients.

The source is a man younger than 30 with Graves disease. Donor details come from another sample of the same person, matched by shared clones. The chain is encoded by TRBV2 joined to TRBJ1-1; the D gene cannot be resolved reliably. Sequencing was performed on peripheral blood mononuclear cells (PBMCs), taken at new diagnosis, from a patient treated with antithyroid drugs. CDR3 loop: CASSDGVNTEAFF. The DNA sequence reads TGTGCCAGCAGTGACGGGGTAAACACTGAAGCTTTCTTT.